This T cell receptor beta chain was captured by sequencing in a study of tumor-infiltrating lymphocytes in oesophageal squamous cell carcinoma. Germline lookup yields CDR1 SGHTA and CDR2 FQGNSA. The CDR3 spans 14 residues. TCRdb recomputed calls from the PCR reads with MiXCR, one row per CDR3 protein. The sample holds approximately 12,000 distinct CDR3 sequences; roughly three fifths are singletons and the top ten take approximately 25%. The sample taken for sequencing was esophageal tumor tissue. This TCR came from a male donor with esophageal squamous cell carcinoma. The rearrangement links TRBV7-2 to TRBJ2-7, with 9 bases fitting TRBD1. The end of the DNA fits TRBJ1-2 better, so the J call may be wrong. The CDR3 spells CASREGTGRYGYTF. CDR3 nucleotides: TGTGCCAGCAGAGAGGGGACAGGGCGCTATGGCTACACCTTC.